This T cell receptor (beta chain) was retrieved from a study of cytomegalovirus exposure and HLA in healthy donors. A remark on this clone: At one boundary the junction diverges from the germline segment, which might be a read error.

Use of 60 Vbeta and 13 Jbeta primers characterized the PCR. The protocol was immunoSEQ multiplex PCR, while the TCRdb copy is restricted to in-frame clones and leaves out a portion. The sample yields about 160,000 clones, nearly 80% seen once. Germline CDR1 is SEHNR and CDR2 is FQNEAQ (reference sequence). The CDR3 runs 15 residues. The material sequenced was PBMCs. The receptor was derived from a woman aged 40-49 years in good health and CMV-seronegative. V gene TRBV7-9 combines with J gene TRBJ1-3; the D gene is possibly TRBD1 (5 bases). CDR3 in DNA: TGTTCCAGCAGCTTACACGGGGGTATAGGAAACACCATATATTTT. The encoded protein is CSSSLHGGIGNTIYF. The whole variable domain, filled in from reference TRBV7-9 and TRBJ1-3, reads DTGVSQNPRHKITKRGQNVTFRCDPISEHNRLYWYRQTLGQGPEFLTYFQNEAQLEKSRLLSDRFSAERPKGSFSTLEIQRTEQGDSAMYLCSSSLHGGIGNTIYFGEGSWLTVV.